A single sample is the source of the 27 T cell receptor beta chains below, sequenced in a study of cytomegalovirus exposure and HLA in healthy donors. Researchers ran the PCR with 60 Vbeta and 13 Jbeta primers. Repertoires were generated with immunoSEQ multiplex PCR, while TCRdb's copy carries only in-frame clones and drops some. The sample yields under 200,000 clones, around three quarters seen once. The specimen sequenced was PBMCs. The receptors come from a man in his forties in good health and CMV-seronegative.

CDR3 DNA: TGCGCCAGCAGCCAGCCATGGCAGGGGGCATCTGAAGCTTTCTTT. It encodes CASSQPWQGASEAFF. The V gene is TRBV4-1, the J gene TRBJ1-1; 8 bases line up with TRBD1. The CDR3 runs to 15 residues. Germline loops: CDR1 MGHRA, CDR2 YSYEKL. The trim removed 3 bases at V and 6 bases at J, leaving 9 bases unmatched.

In DNA form, the CDR3 reads TGTGCCAGCAGCGTAGCACAGCTTCAAGAGACCCAGTACTTC. It encodes CASSVAQLQETQYF. V is TRBV9 and J is TRBJ2-5; no firm D call. Germline V gene data show CDR1 as SGDLS and CDR2 as YYNGEE. This CDR3 comprises 14 residues. The V end was cut by 0 bases, the J end by 2 bases, with 8 bases between.

This clone was recorded only once. The chain carries TRBV15 and TRBJ1-3, with D possibly being TRBD1 (5 bases). Trimming took 11 bases from V and 2 from J, leaving 13 bases between them. Germline CDR1 LNHNV, CDR2 YYDKDF (reference sequence). This CDR3 is built from 13 residues. CDR3 protein: CAASRGAGNTIYF. The CDR3 DNA follows: TGTGCCGCCTCACGGGGGGCTGGAAACACCATATATTTT.

V gene TRBV6-5 combines with J gene TRBJ2-1, with D unclear. The germline V and J ends were trimmed by 6 bases and 9 bases, with 12 bases remaining between them. Germline V gives CDR1 MNHEY, CDR2 SVGAGI. CDR3 length equals 12 residues. CDR3 nucleotides: TGTGCCAGCAGCCCTTGGGCTGGTGAGCAGTTCTTC. It codes for CASSPWAGEQFF.

This clone was found a few times. The chain couples TRBV6-5 to TRBJ2-5; 11 nucleotides match TRBD1. This CDR3 is 15 amino acids long. CDR1 MNHEY and CDR2 SVGAGI come from the germline V gene. Trimming cost V 6 bases and J 5 bases; bases outside gene matches: 8. CDR3 coding DNA: TGTGCCAGCAGCCTCACGGACAGGGGGCGCGAGACCCAGTACTTC. This gives the protein CASSLTDRGRETQYF.

The chain links TRBV5-1 to TRBJ1-2; D is undetermined. The CDR3 covers 14 residues. Germline V gene sequence: CDR1 SGHRS, CDR2 YFSETQ. V shed 0 bases and J shed 0 bases, with 6 bases lying between them. CDR3 bases: TGCGCCAGCAGCTTGGCGGTATCTAACTATGGCTACACCTTC. This gives the protein CASSLAVSNYGYTF. The full variable domain, with the rest looked up from reference TRBV5-1 and TRBJ1-2, is KAGVTQTPRYLIKTRGQQVTLSCSPISGHRSVSWYQQTPGQGLQFLFEYFSETQRNKGNFPGRFSGRQFSNSRSEMNVSTLELGDSALYLCASSLAVSNYGYTFGSGTRLTVV.

This chain joins TRBV5-1 and TRBJ1-1; 10 bases are a match to TRBD1. Trimming cost V 4 bases and J 2 bases; bases outside gene matches: 5. The CDR3 runs to 15 residues. CDR1 is SGHRS, CDR2 YFSETQ, per germline. CDR3 bases: TGCGCCAGCAGCAATCGGGACAGGGGTAACACTGAAGCTTTCTTT. Amino acids: CASSNRDRGNTEAFF.

The chain joins TRBV4-1 to TRBJ2-2; D may be TRBD2 (6 bases). This CDR3 has 16 residues. CDR1 and CDR2 from the germline V gene are MGHRA and YSYEKL. The V end lost 1 base, the J end lost 3 bases, and 12 bases lay between the germline ends. This CDR3 is CASSQGGGTYTGELFF. As DNA, the CDR3 is TGCGCCAGCAGCCAAGGTGGCGGGACTTACACCGGGGAGCTGTTTTTT.

The J gene is TRBJ1-2, the V gene TRBV7-3; D gene unclear. Germline CDR1 reads SGHTA; CDR2 reads FQGTGA. The CDR3 has 12 amino acids. The germline V and J ends were trimmed by 2 bases and 4 bases, with 5 bases remaining between them. The CDR3 here is CASSLRPYGYTF. For the CDR3, the DNA is TGTGCCAGCAGCTTACGTCCCTATGGCTACACCTTC. The full variable domain, with the rest looked up from reference TRBV7-3 and TRBJ1-2, is GAGVSQTPSNKVTEKGKYVELRCDPISGHTALYWYRQSLGQGPEFLIYFQGTGAADDSGLPNDRFFAVRPEGSVSTLKIQRTERGDSAVYLCASSLRPYGYTFGSGTRLTVV.

V and J are TRBV27 and TRBJ2-3; TRBD2 agrees at 7 bases. From germline, CDR1 is MNHEY and CDR2 SMNVEV (reference sequence). The CDR3 extends over 18 amino acids. V shed 11 bases, J shed 0 bases, and the junction held 20 bases outside the gene matches. The CDR3 DNA reads TGTGCCGGCGCAGAGGGGAGCGGGGCCTCGCCTAGCACAGATACGCAGTATTTT. Protein: CAGAEGSGASPSTDTQYF.

The V gene is TRBV5-3, the J gene TRBJ2-7; perhaps TRBD2 as D (5 bases). TRBV5-3 is labeled an ORF, and its function is uncertain. This CDR3 has 22 residues. V was shortened by 0 bases and J by 5 bases, with 36 bases between the two germline ends. CDR3 region: CARSLESIPTRARLGMRNEQYV. CDR3 nucleotides: TGTGCCAGAAGCTTGGAGTCAATTCCTACGAGGGCTCGGTTGGGGATGAGAAACGAGCAGTACGTC.

This clone occurred a few times. This chain connects TRBV5-1 to TRBJ2-7; possibly TRBD1 for D (6 bases). Trimming took off 4 bases at V and 3 bases at J, with 11 bases between the two ends. The CDR3 runs 13 residues. Germline loops: CDR1 SGHRS, CDR2 YFSETQ. This CDR3 is CASSPTGSYEQYF. The CDR3 DNA reads as TGCGCCAGCAGCCCCACAGGGAGCTACGAGCAGTACTTC. Supplemented by reference TRBV5-1 and TRBJ2-7, the full variable domain reads KAGVTQTPRYLIKTRGQQVTLSCSPISGHRSVSWYQQTPGQGLQFLFEYFSETQRNKGNFPGRFSGRQFSNSRSEMNVSTLELGDSALYLCASSPTGSYEQYFGPGTRLTVT.

A remark on this clone: The sample carries other DNA sequences with the same CDR3. The gene calls are TRBV7-6 and TRBJ2-7, with 11 bases identical to TRBD1. Looked up from germline, CDR1 is SGHVS and CDR2 is FNYEAQ. This CDR3 contains 15 residues. V lost 0 bases and J lost 4; bases outside the gene matches: 2. The CDR3 DNA reads as TGTGCCAGCAGCTTAGCCGGGACAGGGGGGTACGAGCAGTACTTC. It translates to CASSLAGTGGYEQYF.

The chain recombines TRBV7-6 with TRBJ1-2, with D maybe TRBD1 (5 bases). The CDR3 is 14 residues long. Germline V CDR1 and CDR2: SGHVS, FNYEAQ. The V end lost 0 bases, the J end lost 4 bases, and 9 bases lay between the germline ends. The CDR3 nucleotides read TGTGCCAGCAGCTTAGCAGAAGGGGCCTATGGCTACACCTTC. This codes for CASSLAEGAYGYTF.

This clone was counted a few times. The gene calls are TRBV11-2 and TRBJ1-2; possible D gene TRBD1, 6 bases. The germline V gene encodes CDR1 SGHAT and CDR2 FQNNGV. This CDR3 region has 17 residues. V was cut by 10 bases and J by 2 bases, with 26 bases left in between. CDR3: CATRHLYSGDPNYGYTF. The CDR3 DNA sequence: TGTGCCACCAGACACCTTTACTCAGGGGACCCAAACTATGGCTACACCTTC. The variable domain in full, with the rest retrieved from reference TRBV11-2 and TRBJ1-2, is EAGVAQSPRYKIIEKRQSVAFWCNPISGHATLYWYQQILGQGPKLLIQFQNNGVVDDSQLPKDRFSAERLKGVDSTLKIQPAKLEDSAVYLCATRHLYSGDPNYGYTFGSGTRLTVV.

The chain recombines TRBV23-1 with TRBJ1-5; TRBD1 is a possible D gene (6 bases). TRBV23-1 is reported as an ORF; its role is uncertain. V was cut by 10 bases and J by 3 bases, with 13 bases left in between. The CDR3 is 13 residues long. CDR3 in amino acids: CAIRDINNQPQHF. CDR3 bases: TGCGCCATCCGGGACATAAACAATCAGCCCCAGCATTTT.

Only one count was recorded for this clone. The chain joins TRBV5-1 to TRBJ2-7, with 7 bases identical to TRBD2. Germline V gene lookup returns CDR1 SGHRS and CDR2 YFSETQ. Trimming took 4 bases from V and 4 from J; bases not matched to a gene: 8. CDR3 length: 14 residues. The CDR3 bases are TGCGCCAGCAGCGGCCCGGGAGGTTTTTACGAGCAGTACTTC. It translates to CASSGPGGFYEQYF.

The CDR3, as DNA: TGCGCCAGCTCGGGGACTAGCGGATACAATGAGCAGTTCTTC. Translated: CASSGTSGYNEQFF. This chain links TRBV5-1 with TRBJ2-1, with 11 bases aligning to TRBD2. The V gene's germline CDR1 is SGHRS and CDR2 YFSETQ. The V and J ends lost 7 bases and 4 bases, in that order; junction bases with no gene match: 4. CDR3 length: 14 residues. Full variable domain (rest looked up from reference TRBV5-1 and TRBJ2-1): KAGVTQTPRYLIKTRGQQVTLSCSPISGHRSVSWYQQTPGQGLQFLFEYFSETQRNKGNFPGRFSGRQFSNSRSEMNVSTLELGDSALYLCASSGTSGYNEQFFGPGTRLTVL.

V is TRBV10-2 and J is TRBJ1-4; unclear D gene. Per germline, CDR1 WSHSY and CDR2 SAAADI. V was cut by 4 bases and J by 8 bases, with 11 bases left in between. The CDR3 spans 13 residues. The CDR3 reads CASSAQVDEKLFF. The CDR3 nucleotides read TGCGCCAGCAGTGCGCAGGTAGACGAAAAACTGTTTTTT.

The chain employs TRBV28 and TRBJ1-1; 9 nucleotides align to TRBD1. The CDR3 is 15 amino acids. The germline gives CDR1 MDHEN, CDR2 SYDVKM. V trimming: 4 bases; J trimming: 1 base; junction bases outside the gene matches: 4. The CDR3 reads CASSSTGGKNTEAFF. The CDR3 DNA follows: TGTGCCAGCAGTTCGACAGGGGGTAAGAACACTGAAGCTTTCTTT.

This clone is a singleton in its sample. The chain employs TRBV29-1 and TRBJ2-1; 7 positions match TRBD1. The CDR3 spans 11 residues. CDR1 and CDR2 (germline): SQVTM, ANQGSEA. V shed 4 bases and J 6 bases; nucleotides not matched to a gene: 0. CDR3 in amino acids: CSVGQGNEQFF. Here the CDR3 DNA reads TGCAGCGTTGGACAGGGCAATGAGCAGTTCTTC.

There are a few counts of this clone. The gene calls are TRBV5-1 and TRBJ1-2; possible D gene TRBD1, 6 bases. V was pared by 2 bases and J by 8 bases, with 19 bases between. The germline V gene encodes CDR1 SGHRS and CDR2 YFSETQ. CDR3 size: 15 residues. The CDR3 nucleotides are TGCGCCAGCAGCTTTAAAGGGGGTGAAAGCTCCGGCTACACCTTC. Amino acids: CASSFKGGESSGYTF.

Regarding this clone: Within the sample, other DNA sequences also encode this same CDR3. This chain joins TRBV5-4 and TRBJ1-1; D is unresolved. This CDR3 region has 14 residues. Germline CDR1 is SGHNT and CDR2 is YYREEE (reference sequence). Trimming shortened V by 4 bases and J by 3 bases, and 13 bases separated the two germline ends. This chain's CDR3 is CASSPTGGYTEAFF. The CDR3 DNA follows: TGTGCCAGCAGCCCGACGGGAGGCTACACTGAAGCTTTCTTT.

The chain employs TRBV6-1 and TRBJ2-1, with 13 positions matching TRBD2. The trim removed 4 bases at V and 9 bases at J, leaving 6 bases unmatched. Germline CDR1 MNHNS, CDR2 SASEGT. This CDR3 contains 15 residues. The CDR3 DNA sequence: TGTGCCAGCAGTGCCTGGACTAGCGGGAGTGGTGAGCAGTTCTTC. Translating it yields CASSAWTSGSGEQFF.

Remarks on this clone: The germline gene is not matched at one end of the junction; a read error may be the cause. The chain employs TRBV7-9 and TRBJ1-3; D not certain. Looked up from germline, CDR1 is SEHNR and CDR2 is FQNEAQ (reference sequence). The CDR3 sequence is 15 residues long. This CDR3 is CSSSLLGVGGNTIYF. In DNA form, the CDR3 reads TGTTCCAGCAGCCTCCTAGGCGTTGGGGGAAACACCATATATTTT.

The V gene is TRBV11-3, the J gene TRBJ1-1; D not resolved. CDR1 SGHNT and CDR2 YENEEA come from the germline V gene. This CDR3 is 13 amino acids long. Trimming left V 5 bases short and J 5 bases short, with 12 bases between. CDR3 nucleotide sequence: TGTGCCAGCAGCCCAGGTACGGCAACTGAAGCTTTCTTT. Protein: CASSPGTATEAFF.

In its sample, this clone was seen a few times. The chain carries TRBV5-1 and TRBJ2-1, with D maybe TRBD2 (5 bases). V shed 1 base and J shed 6 bases, with 17 bases lying between them. This CDR3 has 16 amino acids. The germline CDR1 and CDR2 sequences are SGHRS and YFSETQ. The CDR3 loop reads CASSLILTGRGNEQFF. The CDR3 DNA reads as TGCGCCAGCAGCTTGATTCTAACGGGAAGAGGCAATGAGCAGTTCTTC.